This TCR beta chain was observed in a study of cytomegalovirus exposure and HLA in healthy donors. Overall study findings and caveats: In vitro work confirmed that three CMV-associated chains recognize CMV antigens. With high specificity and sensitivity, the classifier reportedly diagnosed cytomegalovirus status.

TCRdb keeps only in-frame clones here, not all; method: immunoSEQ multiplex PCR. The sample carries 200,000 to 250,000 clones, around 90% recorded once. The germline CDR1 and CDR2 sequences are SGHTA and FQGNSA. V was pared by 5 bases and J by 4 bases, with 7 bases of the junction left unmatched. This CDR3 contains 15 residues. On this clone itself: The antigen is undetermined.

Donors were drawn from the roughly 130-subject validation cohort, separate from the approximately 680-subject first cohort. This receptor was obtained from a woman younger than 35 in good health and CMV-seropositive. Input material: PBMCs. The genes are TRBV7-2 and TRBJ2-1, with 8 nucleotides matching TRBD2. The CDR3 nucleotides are TGTGCCAGCAGCCGCTCGAGCGGGGGTTACAATGAGCAGTTCTTC. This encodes CASSRSSGGYNEQFF.